This T cell receptor (beta chain) is from a study of T-cell reconstitution after alpha-beta-depleted transplantation in children. The library targeted TCRbeta and was prepared with unique molecular identifiers. TCRdb re-derived calls from the PCR reads in MiXCR, one entry per CDR3 protein. The sample includes about 540,000 distinct CDR3 sequences, about a sixth seen only once; the top ten take 3% to 4%. CDR1 is SGHTA, CDR2 FQGTGA, per germline. The V end was cut by 1 base, the J end by 6 bases, with 16 bases between. The CDR3 contains 16 residues. The clonotype comes from a human donor who donated a stem cell graft to a child with acute lymphoblastic leukemia. The chain carries TRBV7-3 and TRBJ2-1; D might be TRBD2 (6 bases). The starting material was PBMCs from the stem cell graft donor, obtained from the stem cell graft. The CDR3 coding sequence is TGTGCCAGCAGCTTAAATCCAGCGGGTACGGGCAATGAGCAGTTCTTC. It codes for CASSLNPAGTGNEQFF.